This T cell receptor beta chain was documented in a study of blood T cells in healthy people across ages. CDR3 length: 14 amino acids. Germline V gives CDR1 MNHNY, CDR2 SVGAGI (reference sequence). Trimming shortened V by 3 bases and J by 4 bases, and 12 bases separated the two germline ends. Only a few counts were recorded for this clonotype. Sample-barcoded 5' priming and a J-beta primer mix drove a second PCR of about 6 to 12 cycles. MiXCR was run by TCRdb on the 5' RACE reads, yielding one entry per CDR3 protein. The table includes more than 650,000 distinct CDR3 sequences, 25% to 30% detected once. These records were also assigned to another study, of T cells of mothers and their children.

The sequence derives from a boy under 18 in good health. Input material: blood. The rearrangement uses TRBV6-6 and TRBJ2-5, with no clear D. The CDR3 loop reads CASSYHRSRETQYF. The CDR3 DNA follows: TGTGCCAGCAGTTATCACAGAAGCAGAGAGACCCAGTACTTC.